This passage covers 4 T cell receptor beta chains from one sample sequenced in a study of blood T cell repertoires in COVID-19. TCRdb's copy holds only in-frame clones and misses some; the assay was immunoSEQ multiplex PCR. The repertoire holds 140,000 to 150,000 clones, roughly 85% seen once, with approximately 8% in the top ten. The specimen was peripheral blood. The receptor source for this set is a woman aged 55-69 years with COVID-19, enrolled during active disease.

The chain has TRBV9 and TRBJ2-1, with 9 bases identical to TRBD2. The V gene's germline CDR1 is SGDLS and CDR2 YYNGEE. This CDR3 region has 16 residues. Trimming took 2 bases from V and 9 from J; bases not matched to a gene: 12. Here the CDR3 reads CASSVGLRGGLGEQFF. The CDR3 DNA reads as TGTGCCAGCAGCGTGGGTTTGCGGGGGGGCCTCGGTGAGCAGTTCTTC.

The V and J genes are TRBV25-1 and TRBJ2-7; the match to TRBD1 covers 9 bases. CDR3 length equals 13 residues. The germline V gene has CDR1 MGHDK and CDR2 SYGVNS. Trimming at V came to 8 bases and at J to 0 bases, leaving 2 bases not matched to a gene. The CDR3 loop is CASGQGISYEQYF. In nucleotides, the CDR3 is TGTGCCAGCGGACAGGGGATCTCCTACGAGCAGTACTTC.

This chain uses TRBV11-3 with TRBJ2-1; 9 bases match TRBD2. The CDR3 totals 16 residues. Germline loops: CDR1 SGHNT, CDR2 YENEEA. V was pared by 1 base and J by 6 bases, with 7 bases of the junction left unmatched. The CDR3 DNA is TGTGCCAGCAGCTTAGCGCGGGGGGGACTTCGCAATGAGCAGTTCTTC. Its protein is CASSLARGGLRNEQFF.

CDR3 in amino acids: CASSRGQVLDYGYTF. CDR3 sequence (DNA): TGTGCCAGCTCACGGGGCCAGGTATTAGACTATGGCTACACCTTC. The genes are TRBV18 and TRBJ1-2; a weak D match, TRBD1 (5 bases). Germline CDR1 KGHSH, CDR2 LQKENI. This CDR3 is built from 15 residues. The V end was cut by 4 bases, the J end by 3 bases, with 15 bases between.